These T cell receptor beta chains were read from a single sample in a study of pediatric ulcerative colitis. TCRdb's table, derived via immunoSEQ multiplex PCR, lists solely in-frame clones and lacks some. The sample consists of fewer than 25,000 clones, about two thirds of them appearing once. The sample consisted of gut tissue. The receptors derive from a boy aged 5-17 years with severe ulcerative colitis. Both conserved end residues are part of each CDR3. The order of the fields is CDR3 protein, CDR3 DNA, V gene, J gene, clone size, D gene. The D gene is left open where the match is weak. Size is omitted from some rows. Given values are once, few, many or a class for expanded clones.

CASSLTSAHYEQYF	TGTGCCAGCAGCTTAACTTCGGCGCACTACGAGCAGTACTTC	TRBV7-8	TRBJ2-7	-	-
CASRPVRLLQETQYF	TGTGCCAGCAGACCAGTACGACTACTCCAAGAGACCCAGTACTTC	TRBV2	TRBJ2-5	once	-
CASSQGWGWGNQPQHF	TGCGCCAGCAGCCAAGGTTGGGGATGGGGCAATCAGCCCCAGCATTTT	TRBV4-3	TRBJ1-5	-	-
CASSTAGTGGRTEAFF	TGTGCCAGCAGCACCGCCGGGACAGGGGGCCGGACTGAAGCTTTCTTT	TRBV5-5	TRBJ1-1	-	TRBD1
CASSVDVVTREQYF	TGTGCCAGCAGCGTGGACGTGGTGACTCGGGAGCAGTACTTC	TRBV9	TRBJ2-7	-	-
CASSREPNNSPLHF	TGTGCCAGCAGCAGGGAACCCAATAATTCACCCCTCCACTTT	TRBV5-6	TRBJ1-6	medium-sized	-
CASSPGRAVGTDTQYF	TGTGCCAGCAGCCCAGGGAGGGCGGTGGGCACAGATACGCAGTATTTT	TRBV9	TRBJ2-3	-	TRBD2
CASTSGADASYEQYF	TGTGCCAGCACCTCCGGGGCGGATGCCTCCTACGAGCAGTACTTC	TRBV25-1	TRBJ2-7	-	-
CASSPGGTGAHEQFF	TGCGCCAGCAGCCCGGGGGGGACAGGGGCCCATGAGCAGTTCTTC	TRBV5-1	TRBJ2-1	once	TRBD1
CASSPGSNGYTF	TGTGCCAGCAGCCCGGGGTCGAATGGCTACACCTTC	TRBV7-8	TRBJ1-2	medium-sized	-
CASSPQANSPLHF	TGTGCCAGCAGCCCCCAGGCAAATTCACCCCTCCACTTT	TRBV7-9	TRBJ1-6	-	-
CASSPRESSYEQYF	TGCGCCAGCAGCCCCAGGGAGAGCTCCTACGAGCAGTACTTC	TRBV5-1	TRBJ2-7	-	-
CASSSGQMNTIYF	TGTGCCAGCAGCTCGGGACAGATGAACACCATATATTTT	TRBV7-8	TRBJ1-3	-	TRBD1
CASSSARGGDTQYF	TGTGCCAGCAGTTCCGCCCGAGGGGGAGATACGCAGTATTTT	TRBV27	TRBJ2-3	-	-
CASSLAQETQYF	TGTGCCAGCAGCTTGGCCCAAGAGACCCAGTACTTC	TRBV7-6	TRBJ2-5	-	-
CAWRQGILYAEAFF	TGTGCCTGGCGACAGGGAATTCTTTACGCTGAAGCTTTCTTT	TRBV30	TRBJ1-1	-	TRBD1
CASSYLGHTF	TGTGCCAGCAGTTACTTAGGCCACACCTTC	TRBV6-5	TRBJ1-2	-	-
CASSLGAAQETQYF	TGCGCCAGCAGTCTAGGGGCCGCACAAGAGACCCAGTACTTC	TRBV5-1	TRBJ2-5	-	-
CSASRTFGYTF	TGCAGTGCCTCCCGGACATTTGGCTACACCTTC	TRBV20-1	TRBJ1-2	-	-
CASSLGRSYGYTF	TGTGCCAGCAGCTTAGGGCGGAGCTATGGCTACACCTTC	TRBV7-9	TRBJ1-2	-	-
CASNDYRFEAFF	TGTGCCAGCAACGATTACCGCTTTGAAGCTTTCTTT	TRBV19	TRBJ1-1	few	-
CASSADFLYYEQYF	TGTGCCAGCAGTGCGGACTTCCTCTACTACGAGCAGTACTTC	TRBV2	TRBJ2-7	-	-
CASSWTSGGTNEQFF	TGCGCCAGCAGCTGGACTAGCGGGGGGACTAATGAGCAGTTCTTC	TRBV5-1	TRBJ2-1	-	TRBD2
CASSQVLMTAQMNTEAFF	TGCGCCAGCAGCCAAGTGTTAATGACAGCTCAAATGAACACTGAAGCTTTCTTT	TRBV4-3	TRBJ1-1	-	-
CSVHRGGQKINYGYTF	TGCAGCGTACACCGAGGGGGACAGAAAATTAACTATGGCTACACCTTC	TRBV29-1	TRBJ1-2	-	TRBD1
CASSQEERVATQYF	TGCGCCAGCAGCCAAGAAGAGCGGGTTGCTACGCAGTATTTT	TRBV4-1	TRBJ2-3	-	-
CASSPAQYYGYTF	TGTGCCAGCAGTCCCGCCCAGTACTATGGCTACACCTTC	TRBV27	TRBJ1-2	-	-
CASSRGNTGELFF	TGTGCCAGCAGCAGGGGGAACACCGGGGAGCTGTTTTTT	TRBV6-5	TRBJ2-2	few	-
CAISRDMTYEQYF	TGTGCCATCAGTCGGGACATGACCTACGAGCAGTACTTC	TRBV10-3	TRBJ2-7	-	-